A single sample is the source of the 10 T cell receptor beta chains below, sequenced in a study of T cells after somatic rescue of genetic block. Data came from immunoSEQ multiplex PCR; TCRdb stores just in-frame clones and leaves some out. The sample comprises around 70,000 clones, around 90% of which are singletons, and about 3% rests with the top ten. The sample comprised peripheral blood mononuclear cells (PBMCs). The source is a man in his forties or fifties.

The V and J genes are TRBV5-1 and TRBJ1-2; TRBD1 agrees at 9 bases. The J segment lost 4 bases and the V segment lost 1 base, leaving 5 bases of the junction unmatched. CDR3 length equals 15 residues. The germline V gene encodes CDR1 SGHRS and CDR2 YFSETQ. CDR3 nucleotides: TGCGCCAGCAGCTTGTCGACAGGGGGGGCCTATGGCTACACCTTC. Translating gives CASSLSTGGAYGYTF.

V and J are TRBV15 and TRBJ1-2; 11 nucleotides align to TRBD1. After removal of 1 base from V and 3 bases from J, the junction contained 7 bases not matched to a gene. Germline V gene lookup returns CDR1 LNHNV and CDR2 YYDKDF (reference sequence). The CDR3 spans 17 residues. The CDR3 sequence: CATSRVWTGGGDYGYTF. The CDR3 bases are TGTGCCACCAGCAGAGTTTGGACAGGGGGCGGCGACTATGGCTACACCTTC.

This clone has just one count. The chain joins TRBV19 to TRBJ1-3, with 9 bases that match TRBD1. The CDR3 length is 17 residues. The ends lost 4 bases at V and 4 bases at J; junction bases unmatched: 11. Looked up from germline, CDR1 is LNHDA and CDR2 is SQIVND (reference sequence). The CDR3 sequence: CASSTGTGNYKGNTIYF. The CDR3 region has the DNA TGTGCCAGTAGTACCGGGACAGGGAATTATAAAGGAAACACCATATATTTT. Full variable domain (rest looked up from reference TRBV19 and TRBJ1-3): DGGITQSPKYLFRKEGQNVTLSCEQNLNHDAMYWYRQDPGQGLRLIYYSQIVNDFQKGDIAEGYSVSREKKESFPLTVTSAQKNPTAFYLCASSTGTGNYKGNTIYFGEGSWLTVV.

V is TRBV15 and J is TRBJ2-4, with a tentative D call TRBD2 (6 bases). CDR1 is LNHNV and CDR2 is YYDKDF in the germline V gene (reference sequence). The length of the CDR3 is 15 residues. Trimming cost V 9 bases and J 2 bases, with 17 bases left between them. As DNA, the CDR3 is TGTGCCACTGATGCCGGAGGGCGAACCAAAAACATTCAGTACTTC. Translation: CATDAGGRTKNIQYF.

The chain carries TRBV10-1 and TRBJ2-7, with D perhaps TRBD1 (6 bases). CDR3 size: 12 residues. V lost 7 bases and J 4 bases, leaving 11 bases between the germline ends. CDR1 WNHNN and CDR2 SYGVQD come from the germline V gene (reference sequence). CDR3 nucleotides: TGCGCCAGCACAGGGGAAGGATACGAGCAGTACTTC. This translates into CASTGEGYEQYF.

The table lists this clone with a count of one. The rearrangement links TRBV19 to TRBJ1-2, with D unclear. Germline V gene sequence: CDR1 LNHDA, CDR2 SQIVND (reference sequence). CDR3 length equals 12 residues. V lost 5 bases, J lost 4 bases, and 8 bases lay in between. CDR3: CASSDTPYGYTF. As DNA, the CDR3 is TGTGCCAGTAGTGACACCCCCTATGGCTACACCTTC.

V and J are TRBV18 and TRBJ2-3, with TRBD2 identical over 9 bases. After removal of 3 bases from V and 4 bases from J, the junction contained 5 bases not matched to a gene. Per the germline V gene, CDR1 is KGHSH and CDR2 is LQKENI. This CDR3 spans 15 amino acids. As DNA, the CDR3 is TGTGCCAGCTCACCGAATAGCGGGAGCGCAGATACGCAGTATTTT. It yields the protein CASSPNSGSADTQYF.

The chain combines TRBV5-5 with TRBJ1-2; no clear D. Deletions cut 0 bases from V and 3 bases from J, with 12 bases between. Germline lookup yields CDR1 SGHKS and CDR2 YYEKEE (reference sequence). The CDR3 has 15 residues. CDR3 sequence: CASSLATRADYGYTF. The CDR3 nucleotides are TGTGCCAGCAGCTTGGCGACCCGGGCGGACTATGGCTACACCTTC.

The rearrangement uses TRBV30 and TRBJ1-3, with unresolved D. CDR1 is GTSNPN, CDR2 SVGIG, per germline (reference sequence). V lost 4 bases to trimming and J lost 0 bases, with 10 bases between them. The CDR3 has 14 residues. DNA of the CDR3: TGTGCCTGGAATCTACGAATCTCTGGAAACACCATATATTTT. It is translated as CAWNLRISGNTIYF.

The rearrangement links TRBV5-6 to TRBJ1-2; the D gene is possibly TRBD1 (6 bases). The V and J ends lost 4 bases and 2 bases respectively, with 15 bases between them. Germline CDR1 and CDR2: SGHDT and YYEEEE. The length of the CDR3 is 15 residues. DNA for the CDR3: TGTGCCAGCAGCAAACAATCACAGGGAAACTATGGCTACACCTTC. Translation: CASSKQSQGNYGYTF.